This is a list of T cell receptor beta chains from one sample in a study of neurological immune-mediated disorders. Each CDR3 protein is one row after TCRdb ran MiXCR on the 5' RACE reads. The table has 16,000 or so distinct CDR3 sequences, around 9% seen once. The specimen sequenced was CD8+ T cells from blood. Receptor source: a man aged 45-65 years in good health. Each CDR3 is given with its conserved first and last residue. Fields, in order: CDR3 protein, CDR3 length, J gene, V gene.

cdr3_aa: CSARNSRESLYEQYF
cdr3_length: 15
j_call: TRBJ2-7
v_call: TRBV20-1

cdr3_aa: CATGLGYEQYF
cdr3_length: 11
j_call: TRBJ2-7
v_call: TRBV2

cdr3_aa: CASSSRGARTADTQYF
cdr3_length: 16
j_call: TRBJ2-3
v_call: TRBV27

cdr3_aa: CASSLVPAGAYNEQFF
cdr3_length: 16
j_call: TRBJ2-1
v_call: TRBV5-4

cdr3_aa: CASSLDAGRRWEQYF
cdr3_length: 15
j_call: TRBJ2-7
v_call: TRBV7-9

cdr3_aa: CASSYSGTTTGELFF
cdr3_length: 15
j_call: TRBJ2-2
v_call: TRBV6-5

cdr3_aa: CSAGLAGSFEETQYF
cdr3_length: 15
j_call: TRBJ2-5
v_call: TRBV20-1

cdr3_aa: CASSGMTGETPNEHAGNTIYF
cdr3_length: 21
j_call: TRBJ1-3
v_call: TRBV4-2

cdr3_aa: CASSQYVRRGANVLTF
cdr3_length: 16
j_call: TRBJ2-6
v_call: TRBV23-1

cdr3_aa: CSANWVKNEQFF
cdr3_length: 12
j_call: TRBJ2-1
v_call: TRBV20-1

cdr3_aa: CASSAQGAWTAEAFF
cdr3_length: 15
j_call: TRBJ1-1
v_call: TRBV7-8

cdr3_aa: CASSITETGTSTDTQYF
cdr3_length: 17
j_call: TRBJ2-3
v_call: TRBV7-9

cdr3_aa: CASSLAGGAYEQYF
cdr3_length: 14
j_call: TRBJ2-7
v_call: TRBV9

cdr3_aa: CASTGTGKETQYF
cdr3_length: 13
j_call: TRBJ2-5
v_call: TRBV5-6

cdr3_aa: CASSQGVYRGLDTGELFF
cdr3_length: 18
j_call: TRBJ2-2
v_call: TRBV4-3

cdr3_aa: CASRTGTGEETQYF
cdr3_length: 14
j_call: TRBJ2-5
v_call: TRBV2

cdr3_aa: CASHTGTGLNEKLFF
cdr3_length: 15
j_call: TRBJ1-4
v_call: TRBV5-1

cdr3_aa: CASSQVGSYNEQFF
cdr3_length: 14
j_call: TRBJ2-1
v_call: TRBV4-1

cdr3_aa: CASSKGGRQYTGELFF
cdr3_length: 16
j_call: TRBJ2-2
v_call: TRBV21-1

cdr3_aa: CASSLGAGTEAFF
cdr3_length: 13
j_call: TRBJ1-1
v_call: TRBV12-3/TRBV12-4

cdr3_aa: CAISDRLNTEAFF
cdr3_length: 13
j_call: TRBJ1-1
v_call: TRBV10-3

cdr3_aa: CSARDGQGRVEQFF
cdr3_length: 14
j_call: TRBJ2-1
v_call: TRBV20-1

cdr3_aa: CASSQEGYGANEQFF
cdr3_length: 15
j_call: TRBJ2-1
v_call: TRBV3-1

cdr3_aa: CSARGLAEADTQYF
cdr3_length: 14
j_call: TRBJ2-3
v_call: TRBV20-1

cdr3_aa: CASSPGTRADTQYF
cdr3_length: 14
j_call: TRBJ2-3
v_call: TRBV13

cdr3_aa: CASSLTGEQYF
cdr3_length: 11
j_call: TRBJ2-7
v_call: TRBV7-2

cdr3_aa: CASSQDETLNTEAFF
cdr3_length: 15
j_call: TRBJ1-1
v_call: TRBV4-3

cdr3_aa: CASSATGTSGYEQYF
cdr3_length: 15
j_call: TRBJ2-7
v_call: TRBV19

cdr3_aa: CASSDSGANEQFF
cdr3_length: 13
j_call: TRBJ2-1
v_call: TRBV6-1

cdr3_aa: CASVTGYNEQFF
cdr3_length: 12
j_call: TRBJ2-1
v_call: TRBV28

cdr3_aa: CASSLGLGLDEQFF
cdr3_length: 14
j_call: TRBJ2-1
v_call: TRBV7-2

cdr3_aa: CSARPTGHPSGNTIYF
cdr3_length: 16
j_call: TRBJ1-3
v_call: TRBV20-1

cdr3_aa: CASSEGLAGLTTGELFF
cdr3_length: 17
j_call: TRBJ2-2
v_call: TRBV2

cdr3_aa: CSAQGQYF
cdr3_length: 8
j_call: TRBJ2-7
v_call: TRBV20-1

cdr3_aa: CASSGREGPYEQYF
cdr3_length: 14
j_call: TRBJ2-7
v_call: TRBV18

cdr3_aa: CSVEWTFYGYTF
cdr3_length: 12
j_call: TRBJ1-2
v_call: TRBV29-1

cdr3_aa: CASSQGTSGRASEQYF
cdr3_length: 16
j_call: TRBJ2-7
v_call: TRBV4-1

cdr3_aa: CASSLTRRGGTDTQYF
cdr3_length: 16
j_call: TRBJ2-3
v_call: TRBV7-8

cdr3_aa: CASSPPGTRLGNEQFF
cdr3_length: 16
j_call: TRBJ2-1
v_call: TRBV7-9